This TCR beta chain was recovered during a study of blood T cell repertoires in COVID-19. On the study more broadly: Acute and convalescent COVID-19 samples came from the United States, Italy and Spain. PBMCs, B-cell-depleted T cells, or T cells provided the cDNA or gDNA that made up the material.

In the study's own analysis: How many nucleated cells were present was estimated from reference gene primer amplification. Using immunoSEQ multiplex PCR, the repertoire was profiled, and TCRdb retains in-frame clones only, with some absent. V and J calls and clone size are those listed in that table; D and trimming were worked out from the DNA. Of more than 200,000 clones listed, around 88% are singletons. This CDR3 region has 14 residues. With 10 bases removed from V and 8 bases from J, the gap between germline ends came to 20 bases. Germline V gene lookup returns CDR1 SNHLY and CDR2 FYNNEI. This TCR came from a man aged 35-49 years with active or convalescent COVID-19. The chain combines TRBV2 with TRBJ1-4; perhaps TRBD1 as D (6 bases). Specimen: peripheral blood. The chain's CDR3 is CATKWGLHWEKLFF. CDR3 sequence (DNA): TGTGCCACCAAATGGGGGCTCCATTGGGAAAAACTGTTTTTT.